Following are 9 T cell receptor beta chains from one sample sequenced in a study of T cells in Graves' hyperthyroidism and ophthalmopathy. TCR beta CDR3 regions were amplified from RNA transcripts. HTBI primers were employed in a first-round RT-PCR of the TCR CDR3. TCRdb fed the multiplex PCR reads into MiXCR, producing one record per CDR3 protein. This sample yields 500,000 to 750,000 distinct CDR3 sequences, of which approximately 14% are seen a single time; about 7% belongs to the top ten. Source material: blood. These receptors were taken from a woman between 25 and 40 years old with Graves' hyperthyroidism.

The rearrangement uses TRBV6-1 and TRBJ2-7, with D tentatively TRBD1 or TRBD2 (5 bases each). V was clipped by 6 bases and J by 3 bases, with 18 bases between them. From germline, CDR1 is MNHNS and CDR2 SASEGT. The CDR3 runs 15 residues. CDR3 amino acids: CASRRDGDFYYEQYF. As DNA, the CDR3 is TGTGCCAGCAGGAGGGACGGGGATTTTTACTACGAGCAGTACTTC.

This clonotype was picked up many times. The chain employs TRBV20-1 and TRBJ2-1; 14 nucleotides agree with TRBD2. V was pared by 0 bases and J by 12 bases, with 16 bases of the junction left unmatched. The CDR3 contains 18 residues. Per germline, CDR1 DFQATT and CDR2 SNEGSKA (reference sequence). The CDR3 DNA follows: TGCAGTGCTAGAGATGAGGACAAGGGACTAGCGGGAGTGGAATGGCAGTTCTTC. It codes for CSARDEDKGLAGVEWQFF.

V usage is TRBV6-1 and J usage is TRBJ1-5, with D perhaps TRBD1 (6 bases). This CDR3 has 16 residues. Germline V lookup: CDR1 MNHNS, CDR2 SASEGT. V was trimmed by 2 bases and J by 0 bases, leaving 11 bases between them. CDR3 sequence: CASSESWTVSNQPQHF. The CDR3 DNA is TGTGCCAGCAGTGAATCTTGGACAGTTAGCAATCAGCCCCAGCATTTT.

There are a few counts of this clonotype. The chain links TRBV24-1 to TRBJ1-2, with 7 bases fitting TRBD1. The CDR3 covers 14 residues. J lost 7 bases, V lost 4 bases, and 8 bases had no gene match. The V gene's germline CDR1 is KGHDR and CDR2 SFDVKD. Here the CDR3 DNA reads TGTGCCACCAGTGACGGGACAGCGCTTTCTGGCTACACCTTC. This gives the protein CATSDGTALSGYTF.

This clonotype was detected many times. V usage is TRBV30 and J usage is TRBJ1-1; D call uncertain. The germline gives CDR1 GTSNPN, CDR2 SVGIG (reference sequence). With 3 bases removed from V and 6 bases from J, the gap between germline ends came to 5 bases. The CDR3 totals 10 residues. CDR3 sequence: CAWSRSEAFF. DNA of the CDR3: TGTGCCTGGAGCAGGTCTGAAGCTTTCTTT.

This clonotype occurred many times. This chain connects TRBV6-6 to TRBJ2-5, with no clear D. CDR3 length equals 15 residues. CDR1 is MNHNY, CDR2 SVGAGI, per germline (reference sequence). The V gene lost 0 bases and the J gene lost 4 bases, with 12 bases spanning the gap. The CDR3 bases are TGTGCCAGCAGTTACTCAGGGCCCTACCCAGAGACCCAGTACTTC. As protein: CASSYSGPYPETQYF.

CDR3 amino acids: CASSSRGTGGNTIYF. The CDR3 DNA reads TGTGCCAGCAGTTCCAGGGGGACGGGTGGAAACACCATATATTTT. This chain links TRBV28 with TRBJ1-3, with 7 bases matching TRBD1. Germline CDR1 reads MDHEN; CDR2 reads SYDVKM. The CDR3 consists of 15 residues. V shed 4 bases, J shed 3 bases, and the junction held 6 bases outside the gene matches.

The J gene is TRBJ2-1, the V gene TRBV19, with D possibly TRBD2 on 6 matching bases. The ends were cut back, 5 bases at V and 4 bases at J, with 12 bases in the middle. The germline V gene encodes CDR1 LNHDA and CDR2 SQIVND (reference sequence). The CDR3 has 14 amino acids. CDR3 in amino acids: CASSGGTNYNEQFF. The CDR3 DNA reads TGTGCCAGTAGTGGGGGGACCAATTACAATGAGCAGTTCTTC.

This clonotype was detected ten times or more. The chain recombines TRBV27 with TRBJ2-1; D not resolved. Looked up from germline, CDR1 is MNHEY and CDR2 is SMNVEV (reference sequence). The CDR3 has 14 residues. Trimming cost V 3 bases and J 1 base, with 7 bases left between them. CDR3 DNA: TGTGCCAGCAGTTTCGGCTTTTCCTACAATGAGCAGTTCTTC. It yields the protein CASSFGFSYNEQFF.